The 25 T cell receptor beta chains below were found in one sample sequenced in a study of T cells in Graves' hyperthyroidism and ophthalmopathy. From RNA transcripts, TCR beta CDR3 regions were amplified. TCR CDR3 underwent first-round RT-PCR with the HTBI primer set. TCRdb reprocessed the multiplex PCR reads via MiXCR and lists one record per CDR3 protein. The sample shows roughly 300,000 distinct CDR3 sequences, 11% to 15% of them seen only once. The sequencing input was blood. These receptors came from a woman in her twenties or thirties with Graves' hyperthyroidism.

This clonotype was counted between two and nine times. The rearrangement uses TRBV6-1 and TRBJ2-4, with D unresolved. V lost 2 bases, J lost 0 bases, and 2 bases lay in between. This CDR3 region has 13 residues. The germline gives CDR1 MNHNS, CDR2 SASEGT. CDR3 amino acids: CASSEPAKNIQYF. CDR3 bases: TGTGCCAGCAGTGAACCAGCCAAAAACATTCAGTACTTC.

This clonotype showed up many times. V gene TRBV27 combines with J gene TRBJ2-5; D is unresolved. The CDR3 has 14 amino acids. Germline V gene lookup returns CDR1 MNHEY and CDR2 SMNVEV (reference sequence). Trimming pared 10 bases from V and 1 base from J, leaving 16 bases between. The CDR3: CATKAEYPQETQYF. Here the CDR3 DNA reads TGTGCCACCAAAGCCGAATACCCCCAAGAGACCCAGTACTTC.

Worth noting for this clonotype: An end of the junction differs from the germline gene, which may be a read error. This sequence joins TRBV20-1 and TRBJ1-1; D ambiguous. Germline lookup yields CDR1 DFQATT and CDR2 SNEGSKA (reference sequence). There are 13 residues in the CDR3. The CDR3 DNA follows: TGCAGTGCTAGTGGCTTCTCTGGCACTGAAGCTTGCTTT. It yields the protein CSASGFSGTEACF.

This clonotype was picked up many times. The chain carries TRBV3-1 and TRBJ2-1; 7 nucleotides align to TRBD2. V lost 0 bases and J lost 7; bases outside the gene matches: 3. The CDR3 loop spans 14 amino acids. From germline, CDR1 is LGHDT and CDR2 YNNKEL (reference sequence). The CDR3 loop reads CASSQDPAGNEQFF. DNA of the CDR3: TGTGCCAGCAGCCAAGATCCAGCGGGGAATGAGCAGTTCTTC.

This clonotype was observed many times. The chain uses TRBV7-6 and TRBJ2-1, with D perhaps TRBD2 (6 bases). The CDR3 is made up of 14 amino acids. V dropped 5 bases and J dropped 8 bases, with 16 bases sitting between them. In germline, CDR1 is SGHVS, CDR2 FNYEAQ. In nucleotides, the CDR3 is TGTGCCAGCAGCCCCCGGCGGGGTTATGATGAGCAGTTCTTC. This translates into CASSPRRGYDEQFF.

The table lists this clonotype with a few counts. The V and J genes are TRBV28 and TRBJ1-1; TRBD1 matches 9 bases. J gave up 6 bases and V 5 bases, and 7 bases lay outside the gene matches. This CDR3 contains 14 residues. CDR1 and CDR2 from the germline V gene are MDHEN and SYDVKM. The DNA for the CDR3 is TGTGCCAGCAGTACTCTAAGGACAGGGGCTGAAGCTTTCTTT. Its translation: CASSTLRTGAEAFF. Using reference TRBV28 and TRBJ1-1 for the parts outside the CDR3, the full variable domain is DVKVTQSSRYLVKRTGEKVFLECVQDMDHENMFWYRQDPGLGLRLIYFSYDVKMKEKGDIPEGYSVSREKKERFSLILESASTNQTSMYLCASSTLRTGAEAFFGQGTRLTVV.

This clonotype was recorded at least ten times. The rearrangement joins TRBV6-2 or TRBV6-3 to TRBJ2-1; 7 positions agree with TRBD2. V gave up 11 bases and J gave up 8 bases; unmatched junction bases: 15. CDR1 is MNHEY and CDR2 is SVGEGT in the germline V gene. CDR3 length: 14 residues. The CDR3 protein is CAVAMRELGDEQFF. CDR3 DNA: TGTGCCGTGGCTATGCGGGAGTTGGGCGATGAGCAGTTCTTC.

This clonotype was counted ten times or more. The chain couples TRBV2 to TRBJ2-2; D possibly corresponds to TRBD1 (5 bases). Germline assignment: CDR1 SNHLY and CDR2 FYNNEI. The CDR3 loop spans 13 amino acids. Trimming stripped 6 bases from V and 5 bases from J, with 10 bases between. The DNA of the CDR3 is TGTGCCAGCAGAAGCAGGGTTACCGGGGAGCTGTTTTTT. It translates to CASRSRVTGELFF.

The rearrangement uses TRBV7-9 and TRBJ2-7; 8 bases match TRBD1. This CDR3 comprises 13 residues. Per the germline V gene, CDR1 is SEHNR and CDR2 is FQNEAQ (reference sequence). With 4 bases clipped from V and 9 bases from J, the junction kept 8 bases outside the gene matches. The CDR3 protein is CASSSGQGWGQYF. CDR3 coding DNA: TGTGCCAGCAGCTCCGGACAGGGATGGGGGCAGTACTTC.

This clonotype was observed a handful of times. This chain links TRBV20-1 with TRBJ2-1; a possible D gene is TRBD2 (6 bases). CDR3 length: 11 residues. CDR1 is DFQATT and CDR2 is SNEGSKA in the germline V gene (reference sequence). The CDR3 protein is CSGTSYNEQFF. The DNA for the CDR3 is TGCTCCGGGACTTCCTACAATGAGCAGTTCTTC.

This CDR3 reads CASSNRRGSWQPQHF. As DNA, the CDR3 is TGTGCCAGCAGTAACAGGAGGGGGAGCTGGCAGCCCCAGCATTTT. The rearrangement joins TRBV12-3 or TRBV12-4 to TRBJ1-5; TRBD1 is a possible D gene (6 bases). V shed 5 bases and J shed 7 bases, with 18 bases lying between them. The length of the CDR3 is 15 residues.

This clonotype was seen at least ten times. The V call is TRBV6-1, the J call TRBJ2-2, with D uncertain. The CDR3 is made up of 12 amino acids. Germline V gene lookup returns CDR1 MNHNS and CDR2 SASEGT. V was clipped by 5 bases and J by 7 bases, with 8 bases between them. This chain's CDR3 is CASSYSGGELFF. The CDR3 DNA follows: TGTGCCAGCAGTTATTCAGGCGGGGAGCTGTTTTTT.

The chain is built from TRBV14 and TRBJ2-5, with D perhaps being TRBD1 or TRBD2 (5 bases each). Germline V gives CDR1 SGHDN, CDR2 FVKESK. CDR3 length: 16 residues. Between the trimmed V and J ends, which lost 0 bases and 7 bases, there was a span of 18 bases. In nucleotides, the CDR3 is TGTGCCAGCAGCCAAGAGACCAGGGCGGGCTTTGGGACCCAGTACTTC. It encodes CASSQETRAGFGTQYF.

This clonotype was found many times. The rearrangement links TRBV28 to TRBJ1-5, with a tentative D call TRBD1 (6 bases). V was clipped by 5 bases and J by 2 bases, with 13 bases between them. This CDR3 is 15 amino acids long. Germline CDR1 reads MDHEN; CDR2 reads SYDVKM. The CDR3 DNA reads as TGTGCCAGCAGTGGGAAGGGGGAGCGCAATCAGCCCCAGCATTTT. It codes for CASSGKGERNQPQHF.

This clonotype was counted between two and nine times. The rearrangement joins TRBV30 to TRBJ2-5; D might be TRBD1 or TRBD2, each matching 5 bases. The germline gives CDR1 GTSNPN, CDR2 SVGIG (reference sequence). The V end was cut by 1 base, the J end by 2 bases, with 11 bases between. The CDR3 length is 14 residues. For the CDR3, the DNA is TGTGCCTGGAGTGCAGGGACCATTCAAGAGACCCAGTACTTC. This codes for CAWSAGTIQETQYF.

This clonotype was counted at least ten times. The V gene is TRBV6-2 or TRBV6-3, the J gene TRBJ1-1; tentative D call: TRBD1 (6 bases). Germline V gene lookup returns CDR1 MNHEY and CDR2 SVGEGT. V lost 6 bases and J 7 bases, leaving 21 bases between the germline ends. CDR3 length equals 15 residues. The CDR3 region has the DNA TGTGCCAGCAGAAACCCGGACAGTTCGAGCTTTGAAGCTTTCTTT. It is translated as CASRNPDSSSFEAFF.

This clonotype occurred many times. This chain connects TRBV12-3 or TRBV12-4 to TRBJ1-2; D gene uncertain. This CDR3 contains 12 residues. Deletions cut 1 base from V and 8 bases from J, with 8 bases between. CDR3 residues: CASSLGQRGYTF. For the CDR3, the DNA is TGTGCCAGCAGTTTAGGGCAGCGGGGCTACACCTTC.

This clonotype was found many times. The CDR3 region has the DNA TGTGCCAGCAGCCCCGGCCGTTTGTCTGAGGGTAGCACAGATACGCAGTATTTT. Encoded protein: CASSPGRLSEGSTDTQYF. The V gene is TRBV27, the J gene TRBJ2-3, with a weak D call TRBD2 (5 bases). The V gene's germline CDR1 is MNHEY and CDR2 SMNVEV (reference sequence). This CDR3 comprises 18 residues. The germline V and J ends were trimmed by 6 bases and 0 bases, with 22 bases remaining between them.

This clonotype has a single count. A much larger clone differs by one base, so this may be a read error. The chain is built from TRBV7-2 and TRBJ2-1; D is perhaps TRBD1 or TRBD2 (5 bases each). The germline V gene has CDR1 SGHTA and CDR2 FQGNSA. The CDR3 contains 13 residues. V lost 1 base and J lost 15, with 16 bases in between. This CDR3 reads CASSLDHGDGRFF. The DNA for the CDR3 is TGTGCCAGCAGCTTAGACCACGGGGACGGGCGGTTCTTC.

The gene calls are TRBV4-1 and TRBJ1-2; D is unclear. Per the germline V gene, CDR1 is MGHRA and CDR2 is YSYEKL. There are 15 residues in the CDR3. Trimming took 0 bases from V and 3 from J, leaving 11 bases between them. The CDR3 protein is CASSQELRAYYGYTF. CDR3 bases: TGCGCCAGCAGCCAAGAACTCCGGGCGTACTATGGCTACACCTTC.

CDR3 protein: CASRLAAYNEQFF. The CDR3 DNA reads TGTGCCAGCAGACTAGCGGCCTACAATGAGCAGTTCTTC. The chain joins TRBV27 to TRBJ2-1, with 8 positions matching TRBD2. With 6 bases clipped from V and 2 bases from J, the junction kept 0 bases outside the gene matches. The CDR3 runs to 13 residues. Germline V CDR1 and CDR2: MNHEY, SMNVEV (reference sequence).

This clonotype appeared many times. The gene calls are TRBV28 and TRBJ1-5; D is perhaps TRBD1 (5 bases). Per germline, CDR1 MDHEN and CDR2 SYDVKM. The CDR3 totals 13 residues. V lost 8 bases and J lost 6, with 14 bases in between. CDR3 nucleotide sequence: TGTGCCAGCCGGTGGGGGTTGGGTCAGCCCCAGCATTTT. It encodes CASRWGLGQPQHF.

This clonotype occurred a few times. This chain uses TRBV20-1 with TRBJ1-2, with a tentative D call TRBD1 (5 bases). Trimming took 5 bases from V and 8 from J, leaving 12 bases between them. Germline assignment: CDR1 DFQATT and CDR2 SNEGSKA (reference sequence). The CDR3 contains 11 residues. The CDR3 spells CSAGTSRGYTF. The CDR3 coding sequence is TGCAGTGCTGGGACGTCTCGGGGCTACACCTTC.

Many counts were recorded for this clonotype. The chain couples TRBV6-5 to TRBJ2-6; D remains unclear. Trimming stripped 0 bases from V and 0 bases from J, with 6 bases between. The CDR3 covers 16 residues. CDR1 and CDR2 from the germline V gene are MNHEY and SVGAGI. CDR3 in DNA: TGTGCCAGCAGTTACTCGGCGGTCTCTGGGGCCAACGTCCTGACTTTC. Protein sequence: CASSYSAVSGANVLTF.

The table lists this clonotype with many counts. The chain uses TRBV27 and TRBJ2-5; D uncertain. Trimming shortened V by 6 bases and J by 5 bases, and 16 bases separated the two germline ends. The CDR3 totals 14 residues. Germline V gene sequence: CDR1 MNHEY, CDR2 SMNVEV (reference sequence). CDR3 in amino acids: CASRPALGYETQYF. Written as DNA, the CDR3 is TGTGCCAGCAGGCCGGCTTTGGGTTATGAGACCCAGTACTTC.